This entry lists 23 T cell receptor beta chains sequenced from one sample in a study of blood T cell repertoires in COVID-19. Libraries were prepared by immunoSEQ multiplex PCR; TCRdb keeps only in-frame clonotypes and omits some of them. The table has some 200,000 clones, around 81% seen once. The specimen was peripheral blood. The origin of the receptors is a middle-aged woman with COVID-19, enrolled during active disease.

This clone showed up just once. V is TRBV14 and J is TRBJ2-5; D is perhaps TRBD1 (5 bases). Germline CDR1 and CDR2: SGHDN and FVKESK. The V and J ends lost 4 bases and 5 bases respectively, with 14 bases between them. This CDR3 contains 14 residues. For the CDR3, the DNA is TGTGCCAGCAGCCTACAGGTACAATCGGAGACCCAGTACTTC. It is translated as CASSLQVQSETQYF.

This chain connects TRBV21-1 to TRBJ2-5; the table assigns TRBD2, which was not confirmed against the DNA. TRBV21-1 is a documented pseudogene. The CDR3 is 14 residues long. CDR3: CASSKVSRGGTQYF. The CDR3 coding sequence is TGTGCCAGCAGCAAAGTTTCGAGGGGGGGGACCCAGTACTTC.

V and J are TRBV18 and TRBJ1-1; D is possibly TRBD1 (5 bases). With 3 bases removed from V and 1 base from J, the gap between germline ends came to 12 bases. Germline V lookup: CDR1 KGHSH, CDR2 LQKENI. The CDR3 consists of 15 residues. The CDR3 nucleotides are TGTGCCAGCTCACCGGGACTCCAAAAGAACACTGAAGCTTTCTTT. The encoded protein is CASSPGLQKNTEAFF.

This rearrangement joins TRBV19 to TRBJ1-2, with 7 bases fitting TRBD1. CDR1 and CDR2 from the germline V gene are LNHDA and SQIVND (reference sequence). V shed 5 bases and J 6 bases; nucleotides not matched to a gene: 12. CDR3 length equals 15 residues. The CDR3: CASSSTGTAYNGYTF. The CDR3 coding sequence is TGTGCCAGTAGTTCAACCGGGACAGCATATAATGGCTACACCTTC.

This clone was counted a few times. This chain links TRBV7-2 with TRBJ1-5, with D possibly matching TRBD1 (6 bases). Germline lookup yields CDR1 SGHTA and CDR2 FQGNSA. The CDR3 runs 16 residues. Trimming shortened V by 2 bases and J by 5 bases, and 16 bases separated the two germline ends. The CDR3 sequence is CASSLPVAQGHQPQHF. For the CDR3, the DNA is TGTGCCAGCAGCTTACCCGTGGCTCAGGGGCATCAGCCCCAGCATTTT. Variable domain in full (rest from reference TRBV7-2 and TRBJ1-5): GAGVSQSPSNKVTEKGKDVELRCDPISGHTALYWYRQSLGQGLEFLIYFQGNSAPDKSGLPSDRFSAERTGGSVSTLTIQRTQQEDSAVYLCASSLPVAQGHQPQHFGDGTRLSIL.

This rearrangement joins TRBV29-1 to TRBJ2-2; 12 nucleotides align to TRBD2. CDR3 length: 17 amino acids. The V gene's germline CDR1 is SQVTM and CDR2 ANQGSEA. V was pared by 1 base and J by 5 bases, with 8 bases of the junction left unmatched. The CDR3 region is CSVEVRLAGGLTGELFF. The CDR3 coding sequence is TGCAGCGTTGAAGTCCGGCTAGCGGGGGGGTTGACCGGGGAGCTGTTTTTT.

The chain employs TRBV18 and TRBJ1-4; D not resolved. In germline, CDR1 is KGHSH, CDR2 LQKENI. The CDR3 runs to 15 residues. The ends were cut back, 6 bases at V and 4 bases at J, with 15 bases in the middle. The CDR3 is CASSYEGGINEKLFF. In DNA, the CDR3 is TGTGCCAGCTCCTACGAAGGAGGAATTAATGAAAAACTGTTTTTT.

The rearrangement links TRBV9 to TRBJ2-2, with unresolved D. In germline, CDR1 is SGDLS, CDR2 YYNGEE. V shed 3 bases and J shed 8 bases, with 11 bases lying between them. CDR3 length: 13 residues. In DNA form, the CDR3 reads TGTGCCAGCAGCGCCGACCTGAGGGGGGAGCTGTTTTTT. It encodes CASSADLRGELFF.

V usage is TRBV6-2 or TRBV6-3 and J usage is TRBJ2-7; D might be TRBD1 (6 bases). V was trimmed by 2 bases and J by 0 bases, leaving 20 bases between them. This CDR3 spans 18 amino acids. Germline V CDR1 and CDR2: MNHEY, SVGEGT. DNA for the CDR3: TGTGCCAGCAGTTACCCAACCCATTCGACAGGTTTCTCCTACGAGCAGTACTTC. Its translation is CASSYPTHSTGFSYEQYF.

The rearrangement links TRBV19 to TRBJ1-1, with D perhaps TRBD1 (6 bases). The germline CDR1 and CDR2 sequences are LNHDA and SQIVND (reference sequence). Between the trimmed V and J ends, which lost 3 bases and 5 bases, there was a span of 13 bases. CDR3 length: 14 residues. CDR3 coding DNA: TGTGCCAGTAGTATCGCAGGGGTTGTTACTGAAGCTTTCTTT. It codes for CASSIAGVVTEAFF.

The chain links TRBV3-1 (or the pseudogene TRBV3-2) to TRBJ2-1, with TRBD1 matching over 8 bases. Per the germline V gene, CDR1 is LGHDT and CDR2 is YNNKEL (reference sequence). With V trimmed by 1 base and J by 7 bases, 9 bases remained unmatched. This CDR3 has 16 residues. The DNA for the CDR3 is TGTGCCAGCAGCCAAGTTTCCGGACAGGGAGGTAATGAGCAGTTCTTC. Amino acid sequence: CASSQVSGQGGNEQFF.

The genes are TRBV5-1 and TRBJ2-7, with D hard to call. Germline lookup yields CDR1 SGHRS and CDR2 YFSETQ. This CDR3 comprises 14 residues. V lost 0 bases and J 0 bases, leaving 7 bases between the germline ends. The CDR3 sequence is CASSLGPSSYEQYF. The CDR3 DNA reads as TGCGCCAGCAGCTTGGGTCCCAGCTCCTACGAGCAGTACTTC.

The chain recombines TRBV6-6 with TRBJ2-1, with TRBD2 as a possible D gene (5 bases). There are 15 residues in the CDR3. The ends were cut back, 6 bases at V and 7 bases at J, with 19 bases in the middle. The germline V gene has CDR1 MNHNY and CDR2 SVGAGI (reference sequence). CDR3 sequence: CASRPQLLSGNEQFF. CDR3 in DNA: TGTGCCAGCAGACCCCAGCTTCTCTCGGGAAATGAGCAGTTCTTC.

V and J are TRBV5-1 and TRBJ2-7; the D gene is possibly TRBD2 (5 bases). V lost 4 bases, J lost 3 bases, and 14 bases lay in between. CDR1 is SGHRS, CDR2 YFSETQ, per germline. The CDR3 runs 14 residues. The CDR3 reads CASSPGGQIYEQYF. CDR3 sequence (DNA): TGCGCCAGCAGCCCCGGCGGGCAGATCTACGAGCAGTACTTC.

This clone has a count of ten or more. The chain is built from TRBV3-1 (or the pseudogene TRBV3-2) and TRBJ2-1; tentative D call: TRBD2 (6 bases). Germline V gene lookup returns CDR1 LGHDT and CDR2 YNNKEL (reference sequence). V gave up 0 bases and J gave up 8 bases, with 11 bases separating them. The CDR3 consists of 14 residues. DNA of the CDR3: TGTGCCAGCAGCCAAGATCGGGGCGGGGATGAGCAGTTCTTC. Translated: CASSQDRGGDEQFF.

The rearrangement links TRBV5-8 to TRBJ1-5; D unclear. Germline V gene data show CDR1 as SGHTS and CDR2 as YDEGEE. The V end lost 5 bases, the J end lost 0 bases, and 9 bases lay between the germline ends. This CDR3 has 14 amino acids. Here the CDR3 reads CASRPRYSNQPQHF. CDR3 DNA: TGTGCCAGCAGGCCGCGATATAGCAATCAGCCCCAGCATTTT.

In nucleotides, the CDR3 is TGTGCCAGCAGCTTTGCGGGGGGGCAAGAGACCCAGTACTTC. It yields the protein CASSFAGGQETQYF. The chain couples TRBV11-2 to TRBJ2-5, with TRBD2 matching over 9 bases. CDR3 length: 14 residues. V lost 3 bases, J lost 2 bases, and 1 base stayed unmatched. Germline CDR1 reads SGHAT; CDR2 reads FQNNGV. Combining the CDR3 with reference TRBV11-2 and TRBJ2-5 gives the whole variable domain EAGVAQSPRYKIIEKRQSVAFWCNPISGHATLYWYQQILGQGPKLLIQFQNNGVVDDSQLPKDRFSAERLKGVDSTLKIQPAKLEDSAVYLCASSFAGGQETQYFGPGTRLLVL.

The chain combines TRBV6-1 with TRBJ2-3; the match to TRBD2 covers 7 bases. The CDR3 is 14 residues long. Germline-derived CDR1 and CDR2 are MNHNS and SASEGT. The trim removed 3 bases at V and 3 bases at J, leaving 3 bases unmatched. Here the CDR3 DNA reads TGTGCCAGCAGTGACGGACTAGGAACAGATACGCAGTATTTT. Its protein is CASSDGLGTDTQYF.

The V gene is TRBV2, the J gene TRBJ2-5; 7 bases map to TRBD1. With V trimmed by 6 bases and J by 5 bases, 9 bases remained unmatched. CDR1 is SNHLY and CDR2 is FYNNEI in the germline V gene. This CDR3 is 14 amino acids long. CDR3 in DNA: TGTGCCAGCAGCCCTTATGACAGGGTCGAGACCCAGTACTTC. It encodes CASSPYDRVETQYF.

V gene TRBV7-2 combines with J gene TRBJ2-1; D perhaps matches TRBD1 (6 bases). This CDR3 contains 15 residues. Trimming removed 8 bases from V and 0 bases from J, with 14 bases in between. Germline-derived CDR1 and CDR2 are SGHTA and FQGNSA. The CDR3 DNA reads TGTGCCAGCTGCTCCCCGGGACACTCCTACAATGAGCAGTTCTTC. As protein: CASCSPGHSYNEQFF. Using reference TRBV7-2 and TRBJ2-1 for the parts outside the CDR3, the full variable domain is GAGVSQSPSNKVTEKGKDVELRCDPISGHTALYWYRQSLGQGLEFLIYFQGNSAPDKSGLPSDRFSAERTGGSVSTLTIQRTQQEDSAVYLCASCSPGHSYNEQFFGPGTRLTVL.

For the CDR3, the DNA is TGTGCCAGCTCACCCACCGGGACAAGCTCCTACAATGAGCAGTTCTTC. This encodes CASSPTGTSSYNEQFF. This chain uses TRBV18 with TRBJ2-1, with D perhaps TRBD1 (6 bases). Trimming stripped 3 bases from V and 0 bases from J, with 12 bases between. The CDR3 sequence is 16 residues long. The germline V gene has CDR1 KGHSH and CDR2 LQKENI. Variable domain in full (rest from reference TRBV18 and TRBJ2-1): NAGVMQNPRHLVRRRGQEARLRCSPMKGHSHVYWYRQLPEEGLKFMVYLQKENIIDESGMPKERFSAEFPKEGPSILRIQQVVRGDSAAYFCASSPTGTSSYNEQFFGPGTRLTVL.

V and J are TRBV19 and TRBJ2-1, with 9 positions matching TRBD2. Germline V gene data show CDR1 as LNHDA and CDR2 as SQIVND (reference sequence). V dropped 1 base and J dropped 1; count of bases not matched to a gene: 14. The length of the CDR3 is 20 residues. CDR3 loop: CASSIVGSGSNWGSYNEQFF. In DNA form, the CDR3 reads TGTGCCAGTAGTATAGTTGGTAGCGGGAGCAACTGGGGGTCCTACAATGAGCAGTTCTTC.

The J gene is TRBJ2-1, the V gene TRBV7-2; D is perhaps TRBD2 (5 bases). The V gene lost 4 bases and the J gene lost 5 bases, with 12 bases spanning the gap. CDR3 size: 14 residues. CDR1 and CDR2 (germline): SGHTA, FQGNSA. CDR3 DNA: TGTGCCAGCAGCTCGGGGAGCTGGAACAATGAGCAGTTCTTC. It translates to CASSSGSWNNEQFF.